The sequence of this TCR beta chain was determined in a study of OX40 agonist ivuxolimab in advanced cancers. At the level of the study: Those enrolled were 70% to 85% male, with a mean age of around 55 years and ages from roughly 20 to 85.

Some clones are missing from TCRdb's copy, which holds only in-frame ones; the method was immunoSEQ multiplex PCR. The table includes 65,000 to 95,000 clones, roughly 87% detected once. This clone was counted once. Antigen specificity is unknown. V was trimmed by 0 bases and J by 6 bases, leaving 12 bases between them. Germline V CDR1 and CDR2: MNHEY, SVGAGI. The CDR3 totals 15 residues. Findings of the study overall: Normalized expansion of T-cell clones was also low for some nonresponders.

Sequences were derived from CD4+ or CD8+ T cells sorted from blood, sampled in a trial of the OX40 agonist ivuxolimab. The chain is built from TRBV6-5 and TRBJ1-5, with TRBD1 as a possible D gene (6 bases). This clonotype originated in an adult with an advanced solid tumor such as melanoma, head and neck, liver or kidney cancer. The CDR3 sequence: CASSYSTRGGQPQHF. Here the CDR3 DNA reads TGTGCCAGCAGTTACTCGACCAGGGGAGGTCAGCCCCAGCATTTT.